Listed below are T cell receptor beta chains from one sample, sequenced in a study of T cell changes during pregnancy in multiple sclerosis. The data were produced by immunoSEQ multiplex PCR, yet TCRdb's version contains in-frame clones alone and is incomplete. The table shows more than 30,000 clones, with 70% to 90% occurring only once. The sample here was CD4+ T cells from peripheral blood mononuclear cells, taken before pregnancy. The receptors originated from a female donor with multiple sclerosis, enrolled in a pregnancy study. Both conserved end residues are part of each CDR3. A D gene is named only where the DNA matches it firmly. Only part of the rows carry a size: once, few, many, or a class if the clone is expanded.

CDR3aa: CASSLAERGAPPGELFF
CDR3nt: TGTGCCAGCAGCTTGGCCGAGCGGGGGGCCCCCCCCGGGGAGCTGTTTTTT
d_gene: TRBD2
v_gene: TRBV5-6
abundance: -
j_gene: TRBJ2-2

CDR3aa: CASSQELVGGYGNTIYF
CDR3nt: TGTGCCAGCAGCCAAGAACTCGTGGGGGGGTATGGAAACACCATATATTTT
d_gene: -
v_gene: TRBV4-2
abundance: -
j_gene: TRBJ1-3

CDR3aa: CASSTPGQDNEQFF
CDR3nt: TGTGCCAGCAGCACCCCGGGACAGGACAATGAGCAGTTCTTC
d_gene: TRBD1
v_gene: TRBV28
abundance: -
j_gene: TRBJ2-1

CDR3aa: CASKNRVHQDTQYF
CDR3nt: TGTGCCAGCAAGAACAGGGTCCACCAAGATACGCAGTATTTT
d_gene: -
v_gene: TRBV2
abundance: -
j_gene: TRBJ2-3

CDR3aa: CASSQRTSGAPANEQFF
CDR3nt: TGTGCCAGCAGCCAGAGGACTAGCGGGGCTCCTGCCAATGAGCAGTTCTTC
d_gene: TRBD2
v_gene: TRBV7-3
abundance: once
j_gene: TRBJ2-1

CDR3aa: CASSLVQGVTEAFF
CDR3nt: TGCGCCAGCAGCTTGGTACAGGGAGTCACTGAAGCTTTCTTT
d_gene: -
v_gene: TRBV5-1
abundance: -
j_gene: TRBJ1-1

CDR3aa: CASTRGGPSGQYF
CDR3nt: TGTGCCAGCACACGAGGGGGTCCCAGCGGCCAGTACTTC
d_gene: -
v_gene: TRBV2
abundance: -
j_gene: TRBJ2-5

CDR3aa: CASSLGVMNTEAFF
CDR3nt: TGCGCCAGCAGCCTCGGAGTTATGAACACTGAAGCTTTCTTT
d_gene: -
v_gene: TRBV5-1
abundance: -
j_gene: TRBJ1-1

CDR3aa: CASSIEPITEAFF
CDR3nt: TGTGCCAGCAGTATAGAACCGATCACTGAAGCTTTCTTT
d_gene: -
v_gene: TRBV2
abundance: -
j_gene: TRBJ1-1

CDR3aa: CASSLLGGLSTDTQYF
CDR3nt: TGTGCCAGCAGCTTACTGGGGGGGCTAAGCACAGATACGCAGTATTTT
d_gene: -
v_gene: TRBV9
abundance: -
j_gene: TRBJ2-3

CDR3aa: CASSLYYRDRGDGNTIYF
CDR3nt: TGTGCCAGCTCACTTTACTACCGGGACAGGGGCGATGGAAACACCATATATTTT
d_gene: TRBD1
v_gene: TRBV18
abundance: -
j_gene: TRBJ1-3

CDR3aa: CASSRGQGLGYTF
CDR3nt: TGTGCCAGCAGCCGGGGACAGGGACTGGGCTACACCTTC
d_gene: TRBD1
v_gene: TRBV5-6
abundance: -
j_gene: TRBJ1-2

CDR3aa: CASSVAGSDTQYF
CDR3nt: TGTGCCAGCAGCGTAGCAGGGTCGGATACGCAGTATTTT
d_gene: -
v_gene: TRBV9
abundance: -
j_gene: TRBJ2-3

CDR3aa: CASSSGTSDHQPQHF
CDR3nt: TGTGCCAGCAGTTCGGGAACTTCGGACCATCAGCCCCAGCATTTT
d_gene: -
v_gene: TRBV27
abundance: once
j_gene: TRBJ1-5

CDR3aa: CASSVRRGGSYEQYF
CDR3nt: TGCGCCAGCAGCGTGAGGAGGGGAGGTTCCTACGAGCAGTACTTC
d_gene: -
v_gene: TRBV5-1
abundance: -
j_gene: TRBJ2-7

CDR3aa: CASSDTGGLYGYTF
CDR3nt: TGTGCCAGCAGTGATACAGGGGGCCTCTATGGCTACACCTTC
d_gene: TRBD1
v_gene: TRBV2
abundance: -
j_gene: TRBJ1-2

CDR3aa: CASSSLLGRLRGEAFF
CDR3nt: TGTGCCAGCAGCTCCCTTTTGGGCAGGCTAAGAGGGGAAGCTTTCTTT
d_gene: -
v_gene: TRBV13
abundance: -
j_gene: TRBJ1-1

CDR3aa: CASRLGEDLYEQYF
CDR3nt: TGTGCAAGTCGCTTAGGGGAGGACCTCTACGAGCAGTACTTC
d_gene: -
v_gene: TRBV12-2
abundance: -
j_gene: TRBJ2-7

CDR3aa: CASSQGRGNSPLHF
CDR3nt: TGTGCCAGCAGCCAGGGGAGGGGTAATTCACCCCTCCACTTT
d_gene: -
v_gene: TRBV7-3
abundance: -
j_gene: TRBJ1-6

CDR3aa: CASSSTGQGAPLHF
CDR3nt: TGTGCCAGCAGCTCGACAGGCCAGGGGGCACCCCTCCACTTT
d_gene: TRBD1
v_gene: TRBV7-3
abundance: -
j_gene: TRBJ1-6

CDR3aa: CASSDSIAGGYNEQFF
CDR3nt: TGTGCCAGCAGTGACTCGATAGCGGGGGGATACAATGAGCAGTTCTTC
d_gene: TRBD2
v_gene: TRBV6-4
abundance: -
j_gene: TRBJ2-1

CDR3aa: CASSVSSGGSPLHF
CDR3nt: TGTGCCAGCAGCGTTTCCTCCGGGGGTTCACCCCTCCACTTT
d_gene: -
v_gene: TRBV9
abundance: once
j_gene: TRBJ1-6

CDR3aa: CASSLEGGDRDTQYF
CDR3nt: TGTGCCAGCAGCCTGGAAGGGGGGGATCGAGATACGCAGTATTTT
d_gene: -
v_gene: TRBV9
abundance: -
j_gene: TRBJ2-3

CDR3aa: CASSPRGGGTEKLFF
CDR3nt: TGTGCCAGCAGCCCCCGGGGAGGGGGAACTGAAAAACTGTTTTTT
d_gene: -
v_gene: TRBV9
abundance: -
j_gene: TRBJ1-4

CDR3aa: CASSQPYAGSSYNEQFF
CDR3nt: TGCGCCAGCAGCCAACCCTACGCCGGGAGCTCCTACAATGAGCAGTTCTTC
d_gene: -
v_gene: TRBV4-1
abundance: -
j_gene: TRBJ2-1

CDR3aa: CAISEGGAPNSPLHF
CDR3nt: TGTGCCATCAGTGAAGGGGGGGCACCTAATTCACCCCTCCACTTT
d_gene: -
v_gene: TRBV10-3
abundance: -
j_gene: TRBJ1-6

CDR3aa: CAQSPLAGSFTGELFF
CDR3nt: TGTGCCCAATCCCCTCTGGCGGGGTCTTTTACCGGGGAGCTGTTTTTT
d_gene: -
v_gene: TRBV30
abundance: -
j_gene: TRBJ2-2

CDR3aa: CASSPRTPHTQYF
CDR3nt: TGTGCCAGCAGCCCTCGGACTCCCCATACGCAGTATTTT
d_gene: -
v_gene: TRBV11-1
abundance: -
j_gene: TRBJ2-3

CDR3aa: CASSRRGLAGDDTQYF
CDR3nt: TGTGCCAGTAGTAGAAGGGGACTAGCGGGCGATGATACGCAGTATTTT
d_gene: TRBD2
v_gene: TRBV19
abundance: -
j_gene: TRBJ2-3

CDR3aa: CASSGGLEETQYF
CDR3nt: TGTGCCAGCAGTGGGGGACTAGAAGAGACCCAGTACTTC
d_gene: TRBD2
v_gene: TRBV2
abundance: -
j_gene: TRBJ2-5

CDR3aa: CASSLAPGVSGNTIYF
CDR3nt: TGCGCCAGCAGCTTGGCCCCGGGAGTCTCTGGAAACACCATATATTTT
d_gene: -
v_gene: TRBV5-1
abundance: -
j_gene: TRBJ1-3